The sequence of this T cell receptor (beta chain) was determined in a study of CD8 T cells in Susac syndrome. The RNA input was about 0.5 to 1 ug, and it was reverse transcribed with random hexamers. MiXCR, run by TCRdb on the immunoSEQ multiplex PCR reads, gives a single entry per CDR3 protein. The table includes a few hundred thousand distinct CDR3 sequences, about 95% detected once. The receptor was isolated from a human donor with multiple sclerosis. The sample comprised CD4+ T cells from PBMCs.

CDR3 in amino acids: CASSRSQETQYF. The CDR3, as DNA: TGCGCCAGCAGCCGGAGTCAAGAGACCCAGTACTTC. V and J are TRBV5-1 and TRBJ2-5; no clear D gene. The ends were cut back, 4 bases at V and 2 bases at J, with 6 bases in the middle. In germline, CDR1 is SGHRS, CDR2 YFSETQ. The CDR3 consists of 12 residues. Variable domain in full (rest from reference TRBV5-1 and TRBJ2-5): KAGVTQTPRYLIKTRGQQVTLSCSPISGHRSVSWYQQTPGQGLQFLFEYFSETQRNKGNFPGRFSGRQFSNSRSEMNVSTLELGDSALYLCASSRSQETQYFGPGTRLLVL.